Sequencing of this TCR beta chain was carried out in a study of CD4 T cells in relation to SARS-CoV-2 and coronaviruses. On this clone itself: Its antigen is still unknown.

Unexposed donor CD4+ T cells date from 2011-2018, before the COVID-19 pandemic. Isolation of CD4+ T cells took place after less than 11 days in culture. Measured with immunoSEQ multiplex PCR; TCRdb has only the in-frame clones, and not every one. The sample lists around 24,000 clones; roughly 76% were seen once. J was trimmed by 10 bases and V by 6 bases; bases with no gene match: 19. The germline CDR1 and CDR2 sequences are LNHDA and SQIVND (reference sequence). The CDR3 has 18 residues. Regarding the study as a whole: In approximately 71% of donors, memory CD4+ clonotypes crossrecognized SARS-CoV-2 and at least one common cold coronavirus spike.

The chain couples TRBV19 to TRBJ2-3; 13 positions agree with TRBD2. This clonotype originated in a human donor in good health. Material for sequencing was CD4+ T cells from PBMCs, cultured in vitro. The CDR3 here is CASSITTGTSGMTGAQYF. The DNA of the CDR3 is TGTGCCAGTAGCATCACAACCGGGACTAGCGGGATGACAGGCGCGCAGTATTTT.